This T cell receptor (beta chain) is drawn from a study of graft-versus-host responses after intestinal transplantation. The overall study: Recipients received multivisceral, liver-intestinal, or isolated intestinal transplants. Among the recipients, all got anti-thymocyte globulin induction and then tacrolimus and steroids for around 3 years. Study-wide results and limits: Those patients showing graft-donor T cell macrochimerism displayed high graft-versus-host to host-versus-graft clonal ratios in allografts.

With regard to this clone: Its target is unknown.

Repertoires were generated with immunoSEQ multiplex PCR, while TCRdb's copy carries only in-frame clones and drops some. The sample contains about 94,000 clones, 91% of which appear only once. After removal of 5 bases from V and 0 bases from J, the junction contained 11 bases not matched to a gene. The CDR3 is 17 residues long. Germline V lookup: CDR1 MDHEN, CDR2 SYDVKM. The TCR originated in a human donor who received an intestinal transplant. The rearrangement uses TRBV28 and TRBJ2-3; TRBD2 matches 7 bases. Here the sequenced sample was unstimulated CD8+ T cells sorted from spleen or lymph node cells, taken before intestinal transplant. The CDR3 DNA reads TGTGCCAGCAGTCCCAGAGCTAGCGGTATAAGCACAGATACGCAGTATTTT. Protein product: CASSPRASGISTDTQYF.